This T cell receptor (beta chain) was profiled in a study of response to subunit inactivated influenza vaccine listed by TCRdb under 2018. About the study as a whole: Deep quantitative profiling of the T cell receptor repertoire was used in the study to follow responses to a trivalent subunit inactivated influenza vaccine.

Broader findings and caveats from the paper: It was suggested by the authors that each seasonal influenza vaccination may recruit only a limited number of new T cells.

This clonotype was picked up many times. Its antigen remains undetermined. No clone much larger than this one lies a single base away; base qualities are absent. V drops 4 bases and J drops 3 bases, leaving 12 bases in between. CDR1 and CDR2 (SGHVS, FQNEAQ) derive from the germline V gene. The CDR3 spans 14 residues, from the cysteine through the phenylalanine. Here the CDR3 DNA is all that survives: 42 bases in frame from base 1. Libraries were constructed by RT-PCR. Reads for this sample came from an Illumina HiSeq 2500. TCRdb's own reprocessing of the public reads used fastp at Q25 and MiXCR and kept productive beta chains. One record per CDR3 amino acid sequence lists the most common genes and DNA. The sample profile shows approximately 490,000 distinct CDR3 sequences; under 8.5% of them were found once. In total, the top ten clones hold 10% to 15% of the sample.

The clonotype comes from a man in his fifties or sixties who received an inactivated influenza vaccine. Donor details come from another sample of the same person, matched by shared clones. The sample here was PBMCs from blood, taken roughly 24 months after vaccination. The chain is assembled from TRBV7-8 and TRBJ1-1, with the D gene not clear enough to name. The CDR3 here reads CASSSQSGHTEAFF. The nucleotides are TGTGCCAGCAGCTCCCAGTCCGGGCACACTGAAGCTTTCTTT.